This passage covers 6 T cell receptor beta chains from one sample sequenced in a study of blood T cells in healthy people across ages. Then a second PCR, running about 7 to 11 cycles, was carried out with a sample-barcoded 5' primer and a J-beta primer mix. Each CDR3 protein is one row after TCRdb ran MiXCR on the 5' RACE reads. Among over 700,000 distinct CDR3 sequences, 53% were seen once, and the ten largest hold under 50%. Sequences were obtained from blood. Receptors were obtained from a man older than 75 in good health.

The chain employs TRBV7-6 and TRBJ1-5; TRBD1 matches at 8 bases. V was clipped by 0 bases and J by 7 bases; unmatched bases: 5. The CDR3 is 15 amino acids. Germline values: CDR1 SGHVS, CDR2 FNYEAQ. The CDR3 bases are TGTGCCAGCAGCTTAGCGGTTGGACAGGGCCAGCCCCAGCATTTT. Residues: CASSLAVGQGQPQHF.

This chain links TRBV27 with TRBJ1-2; D is perhaps TRBD1 (5 bases). The CDR3 runs to 14 residues. CDR1 is MNHEY and CDR2 is SMNVEV in the germline V gene (reference sequence). V was trimmed by 3 bases and J by 8 bases, leaving 16 bases between them. This CDR3 reads CASSLGGAGRGYTF. CDR3 in DNA: TGTGCCAGCAGTTTGGGAGGGGCCGGGAGGGGCTACACCTTC.

The V call is TRBV20-1, the J call TRBJ2-7; maybe TRBD1 (8 bases). Trimming took off 5 bases at V and 5 bases at J, with 25 bases between the two ends. There are 16 residues in the CDR3. Germline-derived CDR1 and CDR2 are DFQATT and SNEGSKA (reference sequence). CDR3 DNA sequence: TGCAGTGCTGAGTCGAGGACAGGGAGGGGTGGCAACGAGCAGTACTTC. Translated: CSAESRTGRGGNEQYF.

Comments on this clonotype: A junction boundary mismatches the germline segment, possibly from a read error. This chain joins TRBV12-5 and TRBJ2-1; D gene ambiguous. The CDR3 sequence is 11 residues long. Looked up from germline, CDR1 is LGHNT and CDR2 is FRNRAP. The CDR3: CASGDAYERFF. The CDR3 nucleotides are TGTGCTAGTGGAGATGCCTATGAGCGGTTCTTC.

The rearrangement joins TRBV3-1 to TRBJ2-5; no firm D call. This CDR3 comprises 15 residues. Trimming pared 0 bases from V and 5 bases from J, leaving 13 bases between. Germline lookup yields CDR1 LGHDT and CDR2 YNNKEL (reference sequence). The CDR3 nucleotides read TGTGCCAGCAGCCAAGATGGGCTGGGGTTGGAGACCCAGTACTTC. Its protein is CASSQDGLGLETQYF.

V and J are TRBV7-2 and TRBJ1-1, with D unclear. CDR3 length equals 13 residues. Trimming cost V 5 bases and J 3 bases, with 10 bases left between them. The V gene's germline CDR1 is SGHTA and CDR2 FQGNSA. The CDR3 region has the DNA TGTGCCAGCAGCGTGGCCCTTTACACTGAAGCTTTCTTT. Encoded protein: CASSVALYTEAFF.